A selection of T cell receptor beta chains follows, all from one sample in a study of OX40 agonist ivuxolimab in advanced cancers. Here immunoSEQ multiplex PCR was the method, and the copy in TCRdb shows in-frame clones only, minus some. The sample lists about 70,000 clones, about 88% occurring once. The sequenced sample was CD4+ or CD8+ T cells sorted from blood, obtained in a trial of the OX40 agonist ivuxolimab. The source of these receptors is an adult with an advanced solid tumor such as melanoma, head and neck, liver or kidney cancer. Each CDR3 is given with its conserved first and last residue. D genes are given only for firm matches. The size entry is marked missing in some rows and otherwise reads once, few, many or a size class.

d_gene | abundance | j_gene | v_gene | CDR3nt | CDR3aa
NA | NA | TRBJ1-4 | TRBV6-5 | TGTGCCAGCAGTTACGGGGGGGCCGGAAAACTGTTTTTT | CASSYGGAGKLFF
NA | NA | TRBJ2-7 | TRBV14 | TGTGCCAGCAGCCAAGGCCCAGGGACATGGCAGTACTTC | CASSQGPGTWQYF
TRBD1 | NA | TRBJ2-3 | TRBV10-1 | TGCGCCAGCAGTGGGGGACAGGGTAGCACAGATACGCAGTATTTT | CASSGGQGSTDTQYF
NA | NA | TRBJ2-3 | TRBV5-5 | TGTGCCAGCAGCTTTTACAAGACATGGGGTAATACGCAGTATTTT | CASSFYKTWGNTQYF
NA | NA | TRBJ2-1 | TRBV2 | TGTGCCAGCAGAGACAGCAGCTCCTACAATGAGCAGTTCTTC | CASRDSSSYNEQFF
TRBD1 | NA | TRBJ1-3 | TRBV4-1 | TGCGCCAGCAGCCAAGCGACAGGGGGATCTGGAAACACCATATATTTT | CASSQATGGSGNTIYF
NA | NA | TRBJ1-2 | TRBV5-1 | TGCGCCAGCAGTATTTCCAGGGGTCACTATGGCTACACCTTC | CASSISRGHYGYTF
NA | NA | TRBJ2-7 | TRBV5-1 | TGCGCCAGCAGCTTGCGCGCAGGAACGTACGAGCAGTACTTC | CASSLRAGTYEQYF
TRBD1 | few | TRBJ1-6 | TRBV7-9 | TGTGCCAGCAGCATGACAGGGGAGGAATCACCCCTCCACTTT | CASSMTGEESPLHF
NA | NA | TRBJ2-7 | TRBV27 | TGTGCCAGCAGTTTAGGAGGCAGGGGAGGATCCTACGAGCAGTACTTC | CASSLGGRGGSYEQYF
TRBD2 | NA | TRBJ2-1 | TRBV2 | TGTGCCAGCAGGGGGGAGGGACTAGTAGCGCCTGAGCAGTTCTTC | CASRGEGLVAPEQFF
TRBD2 | NA | TRBJ2-3 | TRBV7-6 | TGTGCCAGCAGCTTAGGAACAGGGACTAGCGGGGGTTACACAGATACGCAGTATTTT | CASSLGTGTSGGYTDTQYF
NA | NA | TRBJ2-7 | TRBV7-2 | TGTGCCAGCAGCTACCCCCCACAGGGCCCGATGTCCTACGAGCAGTACTTC | CASSYPPQGPMSYEQYF
NA | once | TRBJ2-5 | TRBV6-6 | TGTGCCAGCAGTCTTTTCGAGACCCAGTACTTC | CASSLFETQYF